The rows below give T cell receptor beta chains drawn from one sample of a study of CD8 T cells in Susac syndrome. MiXCR, run by TCRdb on the immunoSEQ multiplex PCR reads, gives a single entry per CDR3 protein. The sample has about 300,000 distinct CDR3 sequences; roughly 85% are singletons. Sequenced: CD8+ T cells from PBMCs. These receptors were taken from a human donor with multiple sclerosis. Both conserved end residues are trimmed from each CDR3. The order of the fields is V gene, CDR3 protein.

V gene: TRBV28
CDR3 protein: ASRLGGGYNEQF

V gene: TRBV6-1
CDR3 protein: ASSPRVNSPLH

V gene: TRBV13
CDR3 protein: ASSRDYNEQF

V gene: TRBV29-1
CDR3 protein: SAPSFQGYT

V gene: TRBV7-9
CDR3 protein: ASSLADSPNYGYT

V gene: TRBV7-9
CDR3 protein: ASSLSRTEDTQY

V gene: TRBV7-6
CDR3 protein: ASSLVAEAGEQY

V gene: TRBV30
CDR3 protein: AWSVSGGSYEQY

V gene: TRBV27
CDR3 protein: ASSFLGVRSIRGTNTEAF

V gene: TRBV7-9
CDR3 protein: AGLRFAGELF

V gene: TRBV7-9
CDR3 protein: ASSTEVGKTDTQY

V gene: TRBV23-1
CDR3 protein: ASRGDRRMNTEAF

V gene: TRBV6-1
CDR3 protein: ASSERREAGGTYEQY

V gene: TRBV7-9
CDR3 protein: ASSSNFRRSNSPLH

V gene: TRBV10-3
CDR3 protein: AAGRDRDYEQY

V gene: TRBV4-2
CDR3 protein: ASSQGSGESTNEKLF

V gene: TRBV7-9
CDR3 protein: ASSPGTASGKTYEQY

V gene: TRBV30
CDR3 protein: AWSPTGTGPESPIGDQY

V gene: TRBV7-9
CDR3 protein: ASSPRLASPDTQY

V gene: TRBV11-2
CDR3 protein: ASSSLRATGELF

V gene: TRBV9
CDR3 protein: ASSPRPGYNEQF

V gene: TRBV28
CDR3 protein: ASSFAGNTEAF

V gene: TRBV4-1
CDR3 protein: ASSAARNSQETQY

V gene: TRBV3-1
CDR3 protein: ASSEEPGLEFYEQY

V gene: TRBV11-2
CDR3 protein: ASSLQWTSSNQETQY

V gene: TRBV11-2
CDR3 protein: ASSLAGADSPLH

V gene: TRBV12-3/TRBV12-4
CDR3 protein: ASSLDSRGNRGANYGYT

V gene: TRBV12-3/TRBV12-4
CDR3 protein: ASSLQGGGNTIY

V gene: TRBV29-1
CDR3 protein: SVGRGKRNTEAF

V gene: TRBV3-1
CDR3 protein: ASSPPRGTGPNEQF

V gene: TRBV14
CDR3 protein: ASSNRSPETQY

V gene: TRBV11-1
CDR3 protein: ASNSPALAENNEQF

V gene: TRBV4-1
CDR3 protein: ASSQDMTSGDPGELF

V gene: TRBV20-1
CDR3 protein: SATGFQTYEQY

V gene: TRBV11-2
CDR3 protein: ASSRDYGEYNEQF

V gene: TRBV29-1
CDR3 protein: SVEGASGRTYNEQF